One and the same sample provided the 25 T cell receptor beta chains below, sequenced in a study of T-cell memory formation after mild COVID-19. TCRdb fed the 5' RACE reads into MiXCR, producing one record per CDR3 protein. This table holds around 200,000 distinct CDR3 sequences, approximately 10% found once. Input material: PBMCs or a T cell subset sorted from them (not recorded which). Receptor source: a man younger than 35 who had mild COVID-19 (a few samples of this study predate the infection). Cell type and time point are not known.

This clonotype has more than one count but fewer than ten. The rearrangement joins TRBV6-2 or TRBV6-3 to TRBJ2-7; 8 bases agree with TRBD2. Germline loops: CDR1 MNHEY, CDR2 SVGEGT. The CDR3 runs 15 residues. Trimming removed 0 bases from V and 1 base from J; junction bases left unmatched: 2. The CDR3 coding sequence is TGTGCCAGCAGTTACTCGACTAGCGCTTCCTACGAGCAGTACGTC. It translates to CASSYSTSASYEQYV.

This clonotype occurred a few times. This rearrangement joins TRBV7-2 to TRBJ2-1; a weak D match, TRBD1 (7 bases). CDR3 length: 17 residues. Germline CDR1 is SGHTA and CDR2 is FQGNSA. Trimming shortened V by 5 bases and J by 2 bases, and 19 bases separated the two germline ends. CDR3 protein: CASSEGGTVGTYNEQFF. The CDR3 region has the DNA TGTGCCAGCAGCGAAGGGGGGACAGTGGGAACCTACAATGAGCAGTTCTTC.

This clonotype was observed a handful of times. The rearrangement joins TRBV5-8 to TRBJ2-7, with D possibly TRBD1 on 6 matching bases. The V end was cut by 0 bases, the J end by 0 bases, with 16 bases between. CDR1 SGHTS and CDR2 YDEGEE come from the germline V gene. The CDR3 sequence is 17 residues long. The CDR3 here is CASSLGMIGQISYEQYV. CDR3 DNA sequence: TGTGCCAGCAGCTTGGGGATGATCGGACAGATCTCCTACGAGCAGTACGTC.

This clonotype was seen repeatedly, ten times or more. This sequence joins TRBV6-5 and TRBJ1-6; no definite D call. CDR3 length: 14 amino acids. The germline V and J ends were trimmed by 5 bases and 10 bases, with 15 bases remaining between them. Germline V gene sequence: CDR1 MNHEY, CDR2 SVGAGI. The CDR3 DNA sequence: TGTGCCAGCAGTCGAGAGGCCCGCTGGTCACCCCTCCACTTT. Protein product: CASSREARWSPLHF.

This clonotype was counted only a few times. This chain links TRBV4-1 with TRBJ1-4; TRBD1 is a possible D gene (6 bases). The CDR3 sequence is 15 residues long. Germline-derived CDR1 and CDR2 are MGHRA and YSYEKL. Trimming took 0 bases from V and 6 from J, leaving 11 bases between them. DNA for the CDR3: TGCGCCAGCAGCCAAGAGGGGGGCTGGGATGAAAAACTGTTTTTT. It translates to CASSQEGGWDEKLFF.

This clonotype occurred a few times. The rearrangement links TRBV28 to TRBJ1-1; D unresolved. CDR3 size: 12 residues. CDR1 is MDHEN, CDR2 SYDVKM, per germline. Trimming left V 4 bases short and J 9 bases short, with 12 bases between. The CDR3 spells CASSSFGMQAFF. The CDR3 bases are TGTGCCAGCAGTTCATTCGGGATGCAAGCTTTCTTT. The full variable domain, rest sourced from reference TRBV28 and TRBJ1-1, is DVKVTQSSRYLVKRTGEKVFLECVQDMDHENMFWYRQDPGLGLRLIYFSYDVKMKEKGDIPEGYSVSREKKERFSLILESASTNQTSMYLCASSSFGMQAFFGQGTRLTVV.

This clonotype appeared a few times. This chain joins TRBV18 and TRBJ2-1; D assignment may be TRBD1 or TRBD2 (5 bases each). CDR3 length: 13 residues. Germline CDR1 and CDR2: KGHSH and LQKENI. Trimming stripped 0 bases from V and 6 bases from J, with 6 bases between. The CDR3 loop reads CASSPPGVNEQFF. The CDR3 DNA reads TGTGCCAGCTCACCACCGGGGGTCAATGAGCAGTTCTTC.

The chain combines TRBV2 with TRBJ1-6, with D unclear. This CDR3 is 13 amino acids long. The V end lost 5 bases, the J end lost 7 bases, and 9 bases lay between the germline ends. The germline V gene has CDR1 SNHLY and CDR2 FYNNEI. The CDR3 reads CASSTGRNSPLHF. For the CDR3, the DNA is TGTGCCAGCAGTACGGGCCGGAATTCACCCCTCCACTTT.

This rearrangement joins TRBV12-3 or TRBV12-4 to TRBJ2-1, with 8 bases lining up with TRBD1. Losses at the gene ends were 6 bases for V and 14 bases for J; bases not matched to a gene: 9. The CDR3 totals 12 residues. The CDR3 sequence is CASSSGQGEKFF. The CDR3 DNA reads TGTGCCAGCAGCTCCGGACAGGGCGAGAAGTTCTTC.

The CDR3 bases are TGCGCCAGCAGTATAGGACAGGAGGATGGCTACACCTTC. Its translation: CASSIGQEDGYTF. The chain is built from TRBV5-1 and TRBJ1-2; 7 bases fit TRBD1. Germline CDR1 and CDR2: SGHRS and YFSETQ. The CDR3 runs to 13 residues. With V trimmed by 5 bases and J by 6 bases, 7 bases remained unmatched.

This clonotype was observed a handful of times. The chain couples TRBV3-1 to TRBJ2-3, with 9 bases fitting TRBD2. The germline V gene has CDR1 LGHDT and CDR2 YNNKEL (reference sequence). This CDR3 comprises 17 residues. Unmatched junction bases numbered 11, after V lost 4 bases and J lost 3 bases. Here the CDR3 reads CASSLRLSGGVTDTQYF. The CDR3 DNA reads as TGTGCCAGCAGCCTGCGCCTTAGCGGGGGAGTAACAGATACGCAGTATTTT.

This clonotype was seen a few times. At one of its ends the junction is not consistent with the germline gene, which may arise from a read error. CDR3 region: CASSPEAPGVYIEQFF. Written as DNA, the CDR3 is TGCGCCAGCAGCCCGGAGGCGCCAGGGGTGTACATTGAGCAGTTCTTC. This chain links TRBV5-1 with TRBJ2-1, with D perhaps matching TRBD1 (6 bases). This CDR3 region has 16 residues. Germline CDR1 is SGHRS and CDR2 is YFSETQ.

This clonotype was detected ten times or more. This chain links TRBV12-3 or TRBV12-4 with TRBJ2-7; 7 bases fit TRBD2. Trimming cost V 3 bases and J 4 bases; bases outside gene matches: 6. The CDR3 loop spans 14 amino acids. CDR3 in amino acids: CASSFSQGGYEQYF. The CDR3 DNA reads as TGTGCCAGCAGTTTCTCCCAGGGAGGGTACGAGCAGTACTTC.

V usage is TRBV12-5 and J usage is TRBJ1-5; D might be TRBD1 (5 bases). The CDR3 extends over 16 amino acids. Trimming took 2 bases from V and 3 from J, leaving 14 bases between them. Germline V lookup: CDR1 LGHNT, CDR2 FRNRAP. CDR3 nucleotide sequence: TGTGCTAGTGGTTTGTTTACCGGGGCTACCAATCAGCCCCAGCATTTT. It codes for CASGLFTGATNQPQHF.

This clonotype was observed a few times. The genes are TRBV12-3 or TRBV12-4 and TRBJ2-3; D is uncertain. Deletions cut 6 bases from V and 1 base from J, with 14 bases between. This CDR3 contains 15 residues. The DNA of the CDR3 is TGTGCCAGCAGCCTGGCATTGCGGCGCACAGATACGCAGTATTTT. It yields the protein CASSLALRRTDTQYF.

This clonotype occurred a few times. The gene calls are TRBV11-1 and TRBJ2-2; D may be TRBD1 or TRBD2 (5 bases each). The germline gives CDR1 SGHAT, CDR2 FQDESV (reference sequence). This CDR3 has 15 amino acids. The V gene lost 5 bases and the J gene lost 8 bases, with 18 bases spanning the gap. CDR3 DNA sequence: TGTGCCAGCAGCCTGACTCTAGGGGAGTTGGGGGAGCTGTTTTTT. This translates into CASSLTLGELGELFF.

The chain uses TRBV4-1 and TRBJ2-3, with D perhaps matching TRBD1 (5 bases). The germline gives CDR1 MGHRA, CDR2 YSYEKL. V gave up 0 bases and J gave up 5 bases, with 15 bases separating them. This CDR3 spans 16 amino acids. The CDR3 DNA reads TGCGCCAGCAGCCAAGAGGCAGGGCCTAATGTAGATACGCAGTATTTT. Translation: CASSQEAGPNVDTQYF.

The chain carries TRBV7-2 and TRBJ2-3, with no clear D. Per germline, CDR1 SGHTA and CDR2 FQGNSA. The CDR3 consists of 15 residues. Between the trimmed V and J ends, which lost 5 bases and 1 base, there was a span of 13 bases. CDR3 nucleotides: TGTGCCAGCAGCCTGGGGATAGCAGGCACAGATACGCAGTATTTT. Amino acids: CASSLGIAGTDTQYF.

The CDR3 loop is CASSLGTLHQPQHF. Written as DNA, the CDR3 is TGTGCCAGCAGTCTTGGGACACTACATCAGCCCCAGCATTTT. The chain links TRBV12-3 or TRBV12-4 to TRBJ1-5; perhaps TRBD1 as D (6 bases). Trimming removed 5 bases at V and 5 bases at J, with 13 bases between. The CDR3 sequence is 14 residues long.

The V call is TRBV7-2, the J call TRBJ1-6; no reliable D call. The length of the CDR3 is 17 residues. V lost 4 bases and J lost 7, with 20 bases in between. Germline CDR1 is SGHTA and CDR2 is FQGNSA. The CDR3 region has the DNA TGTGCCAGCAGCTCAACCCCCATCGTACGCCCGAATTCACCCCTCCACTTT. Translating it yields CASSSTPIVRPNSPLHF.

This clonotype was seen at least ten times. This sequence joins TRBV2 and TRBJ1-1, with D possibly TRBD1 on 6 matching bases. Per the germline V gene, CDR1 is SNHLY and CDR2 is FYNNEI. The CDR3 has 13 residues. The V and J ends lost 4 bases and 4 bases respectively, with 10 bases between them. The CDR3 spells CASSVGAGTEAFF. The CDR3 coding sequence is TGTGCCAGCAGTGTGGGGGCGGGCACTGAAGCTTTCTTT.

The rearrangement links TRBV12-3 or TRBV12-4 to TRBJ1-1, with 7 nucleotides matching TRBD1. This CDR3 is built from 13 residues. V lost 9 bases and J lost 4; bases outside the gene matches: 8. This chain's CDR3 is CASTQGPGTEAFF. The CDR3 nucleotides read TGTGCCAGTACACAGGGGCCGGGCACTGAAGCTTTCTTT.

This clonotype showed up many times. This chain joins TRBV20-1 and TRBJ2-7, with 7 positions matching TRBD2. With V trimmed by 7 bases and J by 7 bases, 7 bases remained unmatched. CDR1 is DFQATT and CDR2 is SNEGSKA in the germline V gene (reference sequence). The CDR3 runs to 11 residues. In DNA, the CDR3 is TGCAGTGGTGGACTAGGCGGGGAGCAGTACTTC. Its translation is CSGGLGGEQYF.

The chain combines TRBV7-9 with TRBJ2-5, with D hard to call. The V end was cut by 1 base, the J end by 1 base, with 7 bases between. The CDR3 is made up of 14 amino acids. Looked up from germline, CDR1 is SEHNR and CDR2 is FQNEAQ (reference sequence). The CDR3 reads CASSLVTGQETQYF. The DNA for the CDR3 is TGTGCCAGCAGCTTAGTAACGGGCCAAGAGACCCAGTACTTC.

This clonotype showed up just a few times. The rearrangement joins TRBV5-1 to TRBJ2-5, with 10 nucleotides matching TRBD2. J was trimmed by 4 bases and V by 6 bases; bases with no gene match: 6. Per the germline V gene, CDR1 is SGHRS and CDR2 is YFSETQ. This CDR3 is built from 14 residues. Here the CDR3 DNA reads TGCGCCAGCATGAGCGGGGGGGCCGGAGAGACCCAGTACTTC. Protein product: CASMSGGAGETQYF.